This record concerns one TCR beta chain sequence. Whereas donors were nominally healthy upon sampling, unrecorded immune exposures were probable. The data stem from a study of cytomegalovirus exposure and HLA in healthy donors. Germline-derived CDR1 and CDR2 are SGHRS and YFSETQ. This CDR3 has 14 residues. Trimming left V 3 bases short and J 0 bases short, with 7 bases between. PCR used 60 Vbeta primers and 13 Jbeta primers. In the authors' workflow: Roughly 10 million shared chains were among the approximately 87 million unique TCR beta chains that a later analysis counted. Clones were read by immunoSEQ multiplex PCR, and TCRdb kept only the in-frame ones, dropping some. That table supplies the V and J calls and clone size; D and trimming were determined from the DNA. The profile shows about 150,000 clones, 70% to 90% of them singletons.

The sequence was collected from a man aged 25 to 40 in good health and CMV-seropositive. The genes are TRBV5-1 and TRBJ2-1; weak D call: TRBD2 (5 bases). Material for sequencing was PBMCs. In nucleotides, the CDR3 is TGCGCCAGCAGCTCGGGAAGCTCCTACAATGAGCAGTTCTTC. As protein: CASSSGSSYNEQFF.